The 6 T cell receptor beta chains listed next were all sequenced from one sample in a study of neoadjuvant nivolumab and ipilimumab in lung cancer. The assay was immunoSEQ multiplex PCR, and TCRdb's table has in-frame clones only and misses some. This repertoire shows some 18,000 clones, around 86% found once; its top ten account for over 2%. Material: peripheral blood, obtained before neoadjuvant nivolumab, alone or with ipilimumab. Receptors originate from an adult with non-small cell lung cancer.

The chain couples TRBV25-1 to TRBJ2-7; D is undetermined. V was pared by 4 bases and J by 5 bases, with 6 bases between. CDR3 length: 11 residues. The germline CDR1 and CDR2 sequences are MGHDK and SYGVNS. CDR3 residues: CASSGFNEQYF. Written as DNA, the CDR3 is TGTGCCAGCAGTGGATTTAACGAGCAGTACTTC.

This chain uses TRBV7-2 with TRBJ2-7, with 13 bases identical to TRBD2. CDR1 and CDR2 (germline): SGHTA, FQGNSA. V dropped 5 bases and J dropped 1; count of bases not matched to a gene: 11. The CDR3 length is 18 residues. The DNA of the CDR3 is TGTGCCAGCAGCCCACCACGGACTAGCGGGAGAGGGTCCTACGAGCAGTACTTC. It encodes CASSPPRTSGRGSYEQYF. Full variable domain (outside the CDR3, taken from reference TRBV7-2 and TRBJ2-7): GAGVSQSPSNKVTEKGKDVELRCDPISGHTALYWYRQSLGQGLEFLIYFQGNSAPDKSGLPSDRFSAERTGGSVSTLTIQRTQQEDSAVYLCASSPPRTSGRGSYEQYFGPGTRLTVT.

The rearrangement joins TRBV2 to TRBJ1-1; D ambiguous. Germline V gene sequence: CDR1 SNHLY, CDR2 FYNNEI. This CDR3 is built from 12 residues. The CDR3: CGLQSLNTEAFF. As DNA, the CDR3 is TGTGGGCTACAGAGCCTGAACACTGAAGCTTTCTTT.

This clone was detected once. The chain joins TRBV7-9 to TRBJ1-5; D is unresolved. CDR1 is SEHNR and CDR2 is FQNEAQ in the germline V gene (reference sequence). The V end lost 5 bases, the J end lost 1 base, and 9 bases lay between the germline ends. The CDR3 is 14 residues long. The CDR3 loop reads CASSPNRSNQPQHF. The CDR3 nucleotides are TGTGCCAGCAGCCCAAATCGGAGCAATCAGCCCCAGCATTTT. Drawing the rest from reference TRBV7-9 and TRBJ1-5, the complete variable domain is DTGVSQNPRHKITKRGQNVTFRCDPISEHNRLYWYRQTLGQGPEFLTYFQNEAQLEKSRLLSDRFSAERPKGSFSTLEIQRTEQGDSAMYLCASSPNRSNQPQHFGDGTRLSIL.

CDR3 sequence: CAWSYGSLPDTQYF. CDR3 nucleotide sequence: TGTGCCTGGAGTTACGGGTCTCTACCAGATACGCAGTATTTT. This chain links TRBV30 with TRBJ2-3; no clear D gene. Germline CDR1 GTSNPN, CDR2 SVGIG (reference sequence). Trimming took off 2 bases at V and 4 bases at J, with 13 bases between the two ends. The CDR3 loop spans 14 amino acids.

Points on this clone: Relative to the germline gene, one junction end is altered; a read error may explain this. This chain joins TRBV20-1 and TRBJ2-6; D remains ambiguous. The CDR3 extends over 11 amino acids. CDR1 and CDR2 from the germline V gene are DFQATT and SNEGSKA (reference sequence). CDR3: CSAPWAASESF. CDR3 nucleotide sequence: TGCAGTGCTCCCTGGGCAGCCAGCGAGAGTTTC.